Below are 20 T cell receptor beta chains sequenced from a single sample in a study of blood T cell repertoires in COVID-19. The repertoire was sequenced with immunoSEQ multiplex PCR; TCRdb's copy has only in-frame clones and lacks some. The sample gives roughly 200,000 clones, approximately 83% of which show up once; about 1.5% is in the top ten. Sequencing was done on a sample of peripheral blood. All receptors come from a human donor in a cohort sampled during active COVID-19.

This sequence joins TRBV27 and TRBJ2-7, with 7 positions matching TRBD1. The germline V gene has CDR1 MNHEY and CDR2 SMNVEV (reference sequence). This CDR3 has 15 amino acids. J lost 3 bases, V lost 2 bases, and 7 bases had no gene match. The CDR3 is CASSLGTGVGYEQYF. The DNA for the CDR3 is TGTGCCAGCAGTTTAGGTACAGGGGTTGGCTACGAGCAGTACTTC.

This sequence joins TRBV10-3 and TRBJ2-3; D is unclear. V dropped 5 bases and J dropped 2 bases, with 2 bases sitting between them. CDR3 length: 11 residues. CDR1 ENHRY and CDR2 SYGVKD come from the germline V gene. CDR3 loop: CAISYTDTQYF. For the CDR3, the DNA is TGTGCCATCAGTTACACAGATACGCAGTATTTT.

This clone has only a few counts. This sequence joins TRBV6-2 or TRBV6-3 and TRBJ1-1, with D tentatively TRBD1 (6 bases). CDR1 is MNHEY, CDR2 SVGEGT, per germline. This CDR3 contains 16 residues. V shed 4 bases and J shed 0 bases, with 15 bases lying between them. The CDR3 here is CASSSPGVGVNTEAFF. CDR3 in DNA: TGTGCCAGCAGTTCCCCAGGGGTGGGAGTGAACACTGAAGCTTTCTTT.

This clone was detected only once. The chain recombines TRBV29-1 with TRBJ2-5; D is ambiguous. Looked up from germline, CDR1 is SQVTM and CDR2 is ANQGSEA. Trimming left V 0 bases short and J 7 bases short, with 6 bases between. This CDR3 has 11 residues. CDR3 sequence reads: CSVEDSGTQYF. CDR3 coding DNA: TGCAGCGTTGAAGATTCAGGGACCCAGTACTTC.

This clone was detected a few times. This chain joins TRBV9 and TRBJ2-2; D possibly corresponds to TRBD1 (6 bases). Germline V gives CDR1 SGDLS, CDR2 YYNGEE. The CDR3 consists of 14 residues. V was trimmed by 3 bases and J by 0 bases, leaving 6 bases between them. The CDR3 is CASSGGPNTGELFF. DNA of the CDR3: TGTGCCAGCAGCGGGGGGCCGAACACCGGGGAGCTGTTTTTT.

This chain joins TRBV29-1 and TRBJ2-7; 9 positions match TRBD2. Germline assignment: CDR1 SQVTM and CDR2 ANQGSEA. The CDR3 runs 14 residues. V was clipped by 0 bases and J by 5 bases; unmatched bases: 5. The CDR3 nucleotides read TGCAGCGTTGAAGAGGGTAGCGGGGGAAACGAGCAGTACTTC. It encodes CSVEEGSGGNEQYF.

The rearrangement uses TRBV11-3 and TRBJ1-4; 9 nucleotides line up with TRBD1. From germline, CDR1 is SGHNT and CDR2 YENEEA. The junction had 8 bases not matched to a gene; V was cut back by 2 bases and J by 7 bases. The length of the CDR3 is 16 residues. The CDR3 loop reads CASSLPQTGGREKLFF. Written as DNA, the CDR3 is TGTGCCAGCAGCTTACCCCAGACAGGGGGGCGTGAAAAACTGTTTTTT.

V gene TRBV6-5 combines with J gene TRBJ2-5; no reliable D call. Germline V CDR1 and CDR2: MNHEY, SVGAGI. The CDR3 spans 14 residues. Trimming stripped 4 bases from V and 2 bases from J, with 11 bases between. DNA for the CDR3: TGTGCCAGCAGTTCCGGGTCCCGGCAAGAGACCCAGTACTTC. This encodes CASSSGSRQETQYF.

The CDR3 here is CASSPDRGDGYTF. The CDR3 coding sequence is TGTGCCAGCAGCCCAGACAGGGGGGACGGCTACACCTTC. This chain connects TRBV3-1 (or the pseudogene TRBV3-2) to TRBJ1-2; 9 bases match TRBD1. Trimming at V came to 4 bases and at J to 8 bases, leaving 5 bases not matched to a gene. The CDR3 has 13 residues. Germline lookup yields CDR1 LGHDT and CDR2 YNNKEL (reference sequence).

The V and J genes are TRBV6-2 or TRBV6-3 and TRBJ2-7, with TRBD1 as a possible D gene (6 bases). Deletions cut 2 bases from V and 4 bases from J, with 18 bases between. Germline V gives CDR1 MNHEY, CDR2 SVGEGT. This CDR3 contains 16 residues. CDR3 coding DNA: TGTGCCAGCAGTTACAGACGACCGGACAGTGGGTACGAGCAGTACTTC. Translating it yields CASSYRRPDSGYEQYF.

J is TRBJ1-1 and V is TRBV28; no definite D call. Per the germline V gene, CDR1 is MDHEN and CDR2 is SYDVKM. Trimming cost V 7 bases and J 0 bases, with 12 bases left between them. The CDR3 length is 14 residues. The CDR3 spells CASNLGLMNTEAFF. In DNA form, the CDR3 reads TGTGCCAGCAACCTCGGACTAATGAACACTGAAGCTTTCTTT.

CDR3 sequence: CASSPTDRGGYF. CDR3 DNA sequence: TGTGCCAGCTCACCCACCGACAGGGGTGGGTACTTC. The chain combines TRBV18 with TRBJ2-7; 8 positions match TRBD1. The CDR3 sequence is 12 residues long. Germline values: CDR1 KGHSH, CDR2 LQKENI. The V gene end was trimmed by 3 bases and the J gene end by 12 bases; junction bases not matched to a gene: 7.

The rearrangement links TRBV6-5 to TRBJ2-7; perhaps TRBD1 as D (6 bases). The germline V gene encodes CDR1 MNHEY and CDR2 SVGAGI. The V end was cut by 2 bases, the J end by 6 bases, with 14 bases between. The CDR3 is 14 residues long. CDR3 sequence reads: CASSYGQGTGEQYF. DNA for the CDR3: TGTGCCAGCAGTTACGGCCAGGGGACGGGCGAGCAGTACTTC.

CDR3 amino acids: CASSPSGADTQYF. The DNA for the CDR3 is TGTGCCAGCAGCCCCTCAGGGGCAGATACGCAGTATTTT. The V and J genes are TRBV14 and TRBJ2-3, with TRBD1 as a possible D gene (6 bases). Germline V CDR1 and CDR2: SGHDN, FVKESK. V lost 4 bases to trimming and J lost 4 bases, with 9 bases between them. This CDR3 contains 13 residues.

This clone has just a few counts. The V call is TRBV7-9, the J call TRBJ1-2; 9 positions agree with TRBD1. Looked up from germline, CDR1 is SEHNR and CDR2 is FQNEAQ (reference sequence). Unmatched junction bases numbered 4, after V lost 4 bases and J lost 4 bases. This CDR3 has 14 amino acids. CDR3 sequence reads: CASSYTGGGYGYTF. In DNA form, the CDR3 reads TGTGCCAGCAGCTACACAGGGGGCGGCTATGGCTACACCTTC.

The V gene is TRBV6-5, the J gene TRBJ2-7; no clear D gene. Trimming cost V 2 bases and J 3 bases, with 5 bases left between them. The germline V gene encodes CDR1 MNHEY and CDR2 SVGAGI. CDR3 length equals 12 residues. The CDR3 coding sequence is TGTGCCAGCAGTTACAATTACTACGAGCAGTACTTC. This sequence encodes CASSYNYYEQYF.

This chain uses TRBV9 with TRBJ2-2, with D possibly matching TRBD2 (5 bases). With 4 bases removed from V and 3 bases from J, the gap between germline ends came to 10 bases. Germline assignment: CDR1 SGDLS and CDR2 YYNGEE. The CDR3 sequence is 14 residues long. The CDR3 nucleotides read TGTGCCAGCAGCAGATCCGGGGACACCGGGGAGCTGTTTTTT. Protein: CASSRSGDTGELFF.

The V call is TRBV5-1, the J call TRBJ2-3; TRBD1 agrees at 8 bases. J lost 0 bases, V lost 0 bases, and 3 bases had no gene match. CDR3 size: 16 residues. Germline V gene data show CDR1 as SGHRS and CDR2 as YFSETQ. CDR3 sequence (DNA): TGCGCCAGCAGCTTGGACACAGGGGGGAGCACAGATACGCAGTATTTT. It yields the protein CASSLDTGGSTDTQYF.

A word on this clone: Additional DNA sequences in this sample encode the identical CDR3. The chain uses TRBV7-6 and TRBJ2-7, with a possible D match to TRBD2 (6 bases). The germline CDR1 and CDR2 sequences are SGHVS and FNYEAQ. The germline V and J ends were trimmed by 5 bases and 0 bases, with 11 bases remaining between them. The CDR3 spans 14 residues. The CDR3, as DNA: TGTGCCAGCAGCCTGGAGGAGGGCTCCTACGAGCAGTACTTC. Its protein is CASSLEEGSYEQYF. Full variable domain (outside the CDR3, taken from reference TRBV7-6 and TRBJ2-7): GAGVSQSPRYKVTKRGQDVALRCDPISGHVSLYWYRQALGQGPEFLTYFNYEAQQDKSGLPNDRFSAERPEGSISTLTIQRTEQRDSAMYRCASSLEEGSYEQYFGPGTRLTVT.

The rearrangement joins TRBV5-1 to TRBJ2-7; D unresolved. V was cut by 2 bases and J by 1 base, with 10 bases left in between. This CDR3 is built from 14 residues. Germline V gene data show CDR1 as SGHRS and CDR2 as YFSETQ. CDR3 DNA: TGCGCCAGCAGCTTAGTGCAGGCATCCTACGAGCAGTACTTC. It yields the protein CASSLVQASYEQYF.